The clone carrying this TCR beta chain was counted many times. Its antigen is still unknown. The data are from a study of T cells in Graves' hyperthyroidism and ophthalmopathy. Regarding the study as a whole: In validation, the model predicted ophthalmopathy. These predictions came a median about 6.2 months before onset.

This CDR3 is 14 amino acids long. Germline V gene lookup returns CDR1 SGHAT and CDR2 FQNNGV. V was cut by 4 bases and J by 1 base, with 9 bases left in between. TCR beta CDR3 regions were amplified from RNA. The HTBI primer set was used in a first-round RT-PCR of the TCR CDR3. Via MiXCR, TCRdb re-called the multiplex PCR reads, giving one row per CDR3 protein. The table includes about 300,000 distinct CDR3 sequences, approximately 19% detected once. The chain couples TRBV11-2 to TRBJ2-3; a possible D gene is TRBD2 (5 bases). This receptor was taken from a man aged 45-65 years with Graves' ophthalmopathy. Specimen: blood. The CDR3 is CASSSDSGTDTQYF. The DNA of the CDR3 is TGTGCCAGCAGCTCGGATAGCGGCACAGATACGCAGTATTTT.